This entry describes one T cell receptor beta chain. Its specific antigen is unknown. Base qualities are not provided; no much larger clone lies one nucleotide away. The cohort comprised more than 550 healthy bone marrow donors. All cohort members were sampled while nominally healthy, although unrecorded immune exposures were likely present. The donor was CMV seronegative and was included in the group of hundreds of seronegative cohort members. Every donor gave a peripheral blood sample, and the peripheral blood mononuclear cells from that sample were used for TCR beta sequencing. Genomic DNA extraction from the blood cell samples was performed with the Qiagen DNeasy Blood Extraction Kit. This specimen comes from a study of cytomegalovirus exposure and HLA in healthy donors (TCRdb year 2017). Regarding the study in general: An earlier analysis of several hundred of the donors reported 250 to 300 Gb of sequence data and some 120 million unique TCR beta sequences from 150 million to 200 million T cells. An early release that covered about 640 HLA-typed donors contained approximately 320 gigabases of sequencing data and about 93 million unique TCR sequences. The study used immunosequencing to profile the T cell repertoires of 666 subjects and linked those repertoires to cytomegalovirus serostatus. The aim of the study was to test whether cataloging public T cell receptors could identify signatures of past pathogen exposure. An earlier analysis of roughly 600 of the donors used high-throughput TCR beta sequencing to judge whether each TCR beta V gene segment behaved as functional or pseudogenic. HLA typing covered class I and class II loci at four-digit resolution. Alongside the repertoire data, information on donor age, sex, ethnicity and CMV serostatus was compiled. A later analysis re-analyzed previously published TCR beta repertoires from about 600 donors and added high-resolution HLA genotyping to study TCR occurrence patterns. In a later genetic analysis, genome-wide SNP genotypes for about three fifths of the roughly 670 donors were used, and that subset was treated as a discovery cohort. Of the roughly 400 genotyped donors, approximately 82% fell in the genetic ancestry cluster associated with self-reported Caucasian donors. The study combined high-throughput TCR immunosequencing, statistical association of individual TCRs with disease status, and machine learning to predict cytomegalovirus infection status. The number of donors typed differed by locus, with about 629-640 for A, B, C, DRB1 and DQB1, about 500 for DQA1, approximately 570 for DPA1, and some 440 for DPB1. In addition to the first cohort of roughly 700 subjects, a separate validation cohort of around 110 different subjects was used. Every discovery cohort repertoire had been produced on one sequencing platform. On average, about 240,000 unique TCR beta nucleotide sequences were sequenced per donor among some 420 genotyped donors of the cohort, with around 19% of those sequences being non-productive. The later analysis used no new phenotypic data to find candidate immune exposures, relying instead on TCR beta sequences and their occurrence across donors. A handful of DR-DQ haplotypes were handled as single units for association and clustering because linkage in the cohort was strong. General study outcomes and caveats: In vitro tests confirmed that a few of the cytomegalovirus-associated TCR beta chains recognize cytomegalovirus antigens. A later analysis reported that several top co-occurrence clusters appeared linked to parvovirus B19, influenza, CMV and Epstein-Barr virus. Because the 87-base-pair reads could not distinguish some IMGT-functional V segments, including TRBV6-2 and TRBV6-3, those segments were excluded. A later analysis associated around 16,000 TCR beta sequences with specific HLA alleles at a false discovery rate of 0.05. When HLA alleles, especially DR and DQ, strongly co-occurred, TCR associations were difficult to assign to individual alleles. Roughly uniform sequencing depth across donors was assumed in presence/absence analyses, although this assumption may not hold. According to a later analysis, TCR association rates differed among HLA loci, with DRB1 alleles showing the most associated TCRs and HLA-C alleles showing the fewest. A further reported finding was that TCR beta sequences accurately predicted the HLA-A and HLA-B alleles for most subjects in the first cohort. Compared with the roughly 710-donor mean, donors in an Asian-associated ancestry cluster had fewer N-insertions in productive TCRs, according to a later genetic analysis. A cluster of highly shared sequence variants was judged likely to represent a technical artifact of the sequencing pipeline. An earlier analysis of some 560 of the donors showed that most TCR beta V segments appeared in productive rearrangements either about 90% or about 30% of the time, which broadly matched IMGT annotations. Across donors, most TCR sequences were observed very rarely, whereas some public TCRs were present in many individuals. Most CMV-associated TCR beta chains appeared to be HLA-restricted in a later analysis, and the HLA associations seemed to be driven largely by CMV exposure. Only TCR beta chains were sequenced in this cohort, and the absence of alpha or paired-chain data limited detectable features. Compared with equally common non-associated chains, HLA-associated TCR beta chains in a later analysis were more clonally expanded and had lower generation probabilities. Correlated functional status among segregating V segments might be attributable to linkage disequilibrium, but an unknown experimental factor could not be ruled out. V-gene and J-gene trimming of TCR beta chains was associated with a missense DCLRE1C variant in a later genetic analysis, and the association was replicated in an independent cohort. According to the authors, the approach could potentially be generalized to other disease states and immunological phenotypes. The study gave a list of over 150 TCR beta chains associated with cytomegalovirus. Because some donors lacked HLA typing at each locus, the association tests relied only on the typed subset. In both the original and validation cohorts, the classifier was reported to diagnose cytomegalovirus status with high specificity and sensitivity. The only immune exposure information available for the cohort was CMV serostatus. About 17 rarely observed V segments, including chromosome 9 orphons, were excluded from the earlier analysis of some 590 of the donors because counts were too low.

Library preparation was by the immunoSEQ multiplex PCR assay. A mixture of 60 forward primers for TCR Vbeta segments and 13 reverse primers for TCR Jbeta segments was used in the multiplex PCR. A multiplex PCR assay on genomic DNA amplified the CDR3 region of rearranged TCR beta genes. The amplified TCR beta libraries were sequenced on the Illumina HiSeq System as 87-base-pair reads. The paper's processing steps were these. Across the 670 or so repertoires, a later analysis counted 75 million to 90 million unique TCR beta chains, approximately 10 million of which were shared by at least two donors. Raw reads were error-corrected and collapsed into unique sequences by a nearest-neighbor algorithm in which closely related sequences were merged to remove PCR and sequencing errors. To assign V, D and J gene segments, CDR3 sequences were aligned to IMGT reference sequences. Each retained sequence needed at least a six-nucleotide match to both a V gene segment and a J gene segment. Rearrangements were called productive when the CDR3 lacked stop codons and stayed in frame with V and J; all others were non-productive. CDR3 was defined by IMGT convention, running from the second conserved V-encoded cysteine to the conserved J-encoded phenylalanine. Sequences without an unambiguous match to a single V gene segment were excluded from the earlier analysis of 450 to 750 of the donors. In an earlier analysis of roughly 600 of the donors, a V segment was called functional when productive rearrangements were above 56.7%, and segregating when the standard deviation between donors exceeded 5%. A statistical classification framework was built for diagnosing cytomegalovirus status from the catalog of TCR beta chain sequences. A later analysis assigned V and J genes by comparing TCR nucleotide sequences with IMGT/GENE-DB human TR gene sequences. Using the TCRdist pipeline, a later analysis assigned CDR3 sequences along with most-parsimonious VDJ recombination scenarios. A later analysis defined each TCR beta chain by its CDR3 amino acid sequence plus V-gene family, and excluded reads lacking a unique V-gene family. To address suspected cross-contamination and a sequencing artifact, a later analysis removed 450 to 700 highly shared, low-generation-probability nucleotide sequences. In a later analysis, a clonal expansion index for each public chain was calculated from normalized within-repertoire ranks of inferred template counts. Generation probabilities in a later analysis came from a VDJ recombination model fitted to out-of-frame rearrangements, and those results were checked against IGoR. Hypergeometric tests were used in a later analysis to score TCR-TCR, TCR-HLA and TCR-CMV co-occurrence, with a repertoire-size bias correction applied to the TCR pairs. A later analysis estimated false discovery rates by permuting HLA or CMV assignments 20 times. A later analysis grouped co-occurring TCRs with DBSCAN, adding TCRdist sequence similarity when clustering within HLA-allele-positive subsets. Repertoires with fewer than 30,000 or more than 120,000 public chains, plus five repertoires with anomalous nucleotide sharing, were excluded from co-occurrence clustering. TCRdb took this table from immuneACCESS and kept in-frame rearrangements with V and J called. Such tables lack part of the clones; where checked against another copy, unresolved V genes explain under half of the gap, and the rest is unexplained. V, J and clone size were drawn from that table, and D and trimming were deduced from the DNA. In this sample the table shows about 170,000 clones, 82% of which occur a single time. The ten largest clones capture about 1.5% of the sample.

V lost 1 base and J lost 3 bases, and the count of bases not matched to a germline gene is 3. The CDR3, from cysteine to phenylalanine, totals 14 residues. Just CDR3 DNA is preserved here, 42 bases in frame from base 1. The germline V gene encodes CDR1 LNHDA and CDR2 SQIVND (reference sequence). The source is a male donor in good health and CMV-seronegative. This receptor chain uses TRBV19 and TRBJ2-7, with 7 bases in between that match TRBD1. Sequencing was done on a sample of PBMCs. At the DNA level, the sequence is TGTGCCAGTAGTATAGGACAGGGAGACTACGAGCAGTACTTC. It translates as CASSIGQGDYEQYF.